One sample yielded the 3 T cell receptor beta chains listed below, sequenced in a study of blood T cell repertoires in COVID-19. Sequenced by immunoSEQ multiplex PCR; TCRdb stores in-frame clones only, minus some. The table includes more than 95,000 clones, more than 70% detected once. The sequencing sample was made of peripheral blood. Receptors were obtained from a woman aged 80 or older in a cohort sampled during active COVID-19.

As DNA, the CDR3 is TGTGCCAGCAGCTCCCCCCTAGAATCTACGCAGTATTTT. This sequence encodes CASSSPLESTQYF. The chain combines TRBV7-2 with TRBJ2-3; D call uncertain. The CDR3 consists of 13 residues. Trimming removed 4 bases from V and 8 bases from J, with 13 bases in between. Germline V gene sequence: CDR1 SGHTA, CDR2 FQGNSA.

V gene TRBV10-2 combines with J gene TRBJ1-5; D ambiguous. This CDR3 is 13 amino acids long. CDR1 WSHSY and CDR2 SAAADI come from the germline V gene. Between the trimmed V and J ends, which lost 4 bases and 3 bases, there was a span of 7 bases. The CDR3 DNA reads TGCGCCAGCAGTGTGCAGAACAATCAGCCCCAGCATTTT. Amino acid sequence: CASSVQNNQPQHF.

The V and J genes are TRBV9 and TRBJ2-7; tentatively, D is TRBD2 (6 bases). V was trimmed by 3 bases and J by 3 bases, leaving 19 bases between them. Germline CDR1 is SGDLS and CDR2 is YYNGEE. The CDR3 contains 16 residues. CDR3 DNA: TGTGCCAGCAGCGGAAAAAAGGGATCGGGGGACTACGAGCAGTACTTC. Protein: CASSGKKGSGDYEQYF.